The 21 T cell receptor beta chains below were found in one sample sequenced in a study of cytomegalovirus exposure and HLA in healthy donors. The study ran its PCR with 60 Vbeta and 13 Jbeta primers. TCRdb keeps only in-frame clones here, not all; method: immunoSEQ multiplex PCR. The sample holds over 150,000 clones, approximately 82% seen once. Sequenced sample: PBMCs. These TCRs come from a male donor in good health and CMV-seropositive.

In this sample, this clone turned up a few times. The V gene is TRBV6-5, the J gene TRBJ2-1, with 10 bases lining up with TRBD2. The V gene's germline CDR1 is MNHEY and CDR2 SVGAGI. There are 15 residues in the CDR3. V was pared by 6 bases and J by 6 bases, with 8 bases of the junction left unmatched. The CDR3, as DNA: TGTGCCAGCAGCCTTACTAGCGGGATTGTCAATGAGCAGTTCTTC. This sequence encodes CASSLTSGIVNEQFF.

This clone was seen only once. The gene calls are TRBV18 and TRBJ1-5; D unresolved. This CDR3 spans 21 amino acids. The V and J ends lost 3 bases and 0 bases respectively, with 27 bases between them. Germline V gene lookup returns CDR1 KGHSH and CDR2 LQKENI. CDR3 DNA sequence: TGTGCCAGCTCACCCAAGCGTTTGGCGGGAGGGTCCCTTTATAGCAATCAGCCCCAGCATTTT. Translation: CASSPKRLAGGSLYSNQPQHF.

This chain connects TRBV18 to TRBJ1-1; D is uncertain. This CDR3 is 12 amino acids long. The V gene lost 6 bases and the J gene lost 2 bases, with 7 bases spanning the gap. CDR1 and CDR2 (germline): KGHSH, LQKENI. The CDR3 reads CASSGANTEAFF. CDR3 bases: TGTGCCAGCTCGGGAGCCAACACTGAAGCTTTCTTT. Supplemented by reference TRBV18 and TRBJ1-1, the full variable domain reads NAGVMQNPRHLVRRRGQEARLRCSPMKGHSHVYWYRQLPEEGLKFMVYLQKENIIDESGMPKERFSAEFPKEGPSILRIQQVVRGDSAAYFCASSGANTEAFFGQGTRLTVV.

The CDR3 DNA sequence: TGCGCCAGCAGCGGCCAATGGAACACTGAAGCTTTCTTT. Amino acid sequence: CASSGQWNTEAFF. This sequence joins TRBV4-3 and TRBJ1-1; no definite D call. This CDR3 has 13 residues. Germline assignment: CDR1 LGHNA and CDR2 YSLEER. V lost 5 bases and J lost 1, with 8 bases in between.

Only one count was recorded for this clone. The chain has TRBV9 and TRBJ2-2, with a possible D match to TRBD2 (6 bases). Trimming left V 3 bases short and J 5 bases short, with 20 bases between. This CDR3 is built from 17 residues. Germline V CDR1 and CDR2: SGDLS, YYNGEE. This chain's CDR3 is CASSAVLEGRWTGELFF. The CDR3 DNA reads TGTGCCAGCAGCGCCGTCTTGGAGGGCCGGTGGACCGGGGAGCTGTTTTTT.

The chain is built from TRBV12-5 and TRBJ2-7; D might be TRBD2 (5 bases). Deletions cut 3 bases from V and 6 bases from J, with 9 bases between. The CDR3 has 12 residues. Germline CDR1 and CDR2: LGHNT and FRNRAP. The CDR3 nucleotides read TGTGCTAGTGGTTTCCAAGGAGGCGAGCAGTACTTC. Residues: CASGFQGGEQYF.

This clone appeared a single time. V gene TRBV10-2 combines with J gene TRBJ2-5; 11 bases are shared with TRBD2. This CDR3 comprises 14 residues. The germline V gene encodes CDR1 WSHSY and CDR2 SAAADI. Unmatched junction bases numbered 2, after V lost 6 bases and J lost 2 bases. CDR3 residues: CASRRTSGQETQYF. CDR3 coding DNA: TGCGCCAGCAGGCGGACTAGCGGGCAAGAGACCCAGTACTTC.

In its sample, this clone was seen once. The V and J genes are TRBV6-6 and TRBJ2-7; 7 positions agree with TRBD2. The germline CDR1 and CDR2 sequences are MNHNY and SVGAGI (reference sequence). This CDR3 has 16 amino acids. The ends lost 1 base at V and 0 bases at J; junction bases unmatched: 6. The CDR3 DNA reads TGTGCCAGCAGTTACTGGGACGGGAGGCCCTCCTACGAGCAGTACTTC. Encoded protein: CASSYWDGRPSYEQYF.

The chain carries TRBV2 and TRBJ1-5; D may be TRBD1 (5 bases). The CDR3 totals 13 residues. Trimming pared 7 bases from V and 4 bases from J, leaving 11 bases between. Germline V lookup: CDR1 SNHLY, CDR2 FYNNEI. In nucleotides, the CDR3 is TGTGCCAGCAAAACGGGGACTAATCAGCCCCAGCATTTT. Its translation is CASKTGTNQPQHF.

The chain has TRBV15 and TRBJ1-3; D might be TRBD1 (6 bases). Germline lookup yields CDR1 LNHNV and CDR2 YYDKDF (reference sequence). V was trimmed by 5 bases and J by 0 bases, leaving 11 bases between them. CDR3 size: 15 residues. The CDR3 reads CATSLSGVSGNTIYF. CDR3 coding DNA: TGTGCCACCAGCCTGTCAGGGGTCTCTGGAAACACCATATATTTT.

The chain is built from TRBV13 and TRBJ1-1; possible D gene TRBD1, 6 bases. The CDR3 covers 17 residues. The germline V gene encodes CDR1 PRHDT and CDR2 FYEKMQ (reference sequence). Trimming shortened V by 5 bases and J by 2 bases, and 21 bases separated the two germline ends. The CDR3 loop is CASSPFSAVGGNTEAFF. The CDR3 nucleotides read TGTGCCAGCAGCCCCTTTTCCGCAGTTGGGGGCAACACTGAAGCTTTCTTT.

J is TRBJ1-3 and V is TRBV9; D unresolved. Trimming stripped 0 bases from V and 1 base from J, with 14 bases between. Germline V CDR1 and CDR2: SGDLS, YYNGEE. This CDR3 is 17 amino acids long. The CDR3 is CASSVAAGFSSGNTIYF. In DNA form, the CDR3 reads TGTGCCAGCAGCGTAGCTGCGGGGTTCTCTTCTGGAAACACCATATATTTT.

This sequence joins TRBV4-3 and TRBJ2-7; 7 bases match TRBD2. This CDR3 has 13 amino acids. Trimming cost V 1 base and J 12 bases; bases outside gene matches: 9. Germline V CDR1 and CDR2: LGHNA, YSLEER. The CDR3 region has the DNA TGCGCCAGCAGCCAAGCGGGTAGCGGGTCTGTGTACTTC. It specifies CASSQAGSGSVYF.

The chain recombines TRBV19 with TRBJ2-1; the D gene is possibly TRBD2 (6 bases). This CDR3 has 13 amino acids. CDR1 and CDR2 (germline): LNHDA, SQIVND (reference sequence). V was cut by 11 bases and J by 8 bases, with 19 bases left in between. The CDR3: CAVNGGILDEQFF. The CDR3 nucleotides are TGTGCCGTGAACGGGGGTATTTTGGATGAGCAGTTCTTC.

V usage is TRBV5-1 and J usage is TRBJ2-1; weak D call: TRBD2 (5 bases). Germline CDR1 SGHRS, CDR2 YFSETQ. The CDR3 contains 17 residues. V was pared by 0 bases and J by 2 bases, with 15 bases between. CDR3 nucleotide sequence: TGCGCCAGCAGCTTGGCCTTATTAGCGAACACCTACAATGAGCAGTTCTTC. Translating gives CASSLALLANTYNEQFF.

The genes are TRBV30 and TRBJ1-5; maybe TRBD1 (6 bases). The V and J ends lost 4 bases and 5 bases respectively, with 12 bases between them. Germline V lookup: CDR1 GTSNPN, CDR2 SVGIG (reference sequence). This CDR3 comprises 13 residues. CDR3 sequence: CAWTTGLDQPQHF. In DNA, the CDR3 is TGTGCCTGGACCACAGGGTTGGATCAGCCCCAGCATTTT. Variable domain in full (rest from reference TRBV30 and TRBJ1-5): SQTIHQWPATLVQPVGSPLSLECTVEGTSNPNLYWYRQAAGRGLQLLFYSVGIGQISSEVPQNLSASRPQDRQFILSSKKLLLSDSGFYLCAWTTGLDQPQHFGDGTRLSIL.

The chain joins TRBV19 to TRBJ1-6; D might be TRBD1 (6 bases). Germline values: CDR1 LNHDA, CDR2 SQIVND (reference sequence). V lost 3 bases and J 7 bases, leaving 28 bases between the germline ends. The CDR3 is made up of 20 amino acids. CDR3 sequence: CASSIKPGQVSAPVNSPLHF. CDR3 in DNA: TGTGCCAGTAGTATCAAGCCGGGACAAGTGTCCGCGCCAGTCAATTCACCCCTCCACTTT.

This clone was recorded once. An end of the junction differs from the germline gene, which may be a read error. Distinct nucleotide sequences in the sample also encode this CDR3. The CDR3 sequence is CASSPATGGRETQYF. The CDR3 DNA follows: TGTGCTAGCTCACCCGCGACAGGGGGAAGAGAGACCCAGTACTTC. V usage is TRBV18 and J usage is TRBJ2-5; 9 positions match TRBD1. Germline loops: CDR1 KGHSH, CDR2 LQKENI. The CDR3 spans 15 residues.

CDR3 in DNA: TGTGCCAGCAGCCAAGAGGGCGTCGTGAACATTCAGTACTTC. Translated, it gives CASSQEGVVNIQYF. The genes are TRBV14 and TRBJ2-4; D remains unclear. The CDR3 is 14 amino acids. V lost 0 bases, J lost 7 bases, and 10 bases lay in between. Germline lookup yields CDR1 SGHDN and CDR2 FVKESK.

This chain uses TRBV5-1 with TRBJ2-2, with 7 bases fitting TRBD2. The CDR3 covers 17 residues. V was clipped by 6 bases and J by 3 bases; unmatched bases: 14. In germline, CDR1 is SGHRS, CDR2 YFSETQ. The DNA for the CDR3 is TGCGCCAGCACCCACTTCGGGGGGAGCTCGGACACCGGGGAGCTGTTTTTT. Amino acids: CASTHFGGSSDTGELFF.

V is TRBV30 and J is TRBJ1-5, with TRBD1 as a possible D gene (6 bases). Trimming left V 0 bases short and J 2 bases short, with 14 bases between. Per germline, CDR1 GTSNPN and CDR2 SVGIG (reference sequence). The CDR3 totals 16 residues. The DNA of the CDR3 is TGTGCCTGGAGTGTTGGACAGAACTTTGGCAATCAGCCCCAGCATTTT. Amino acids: CAWSVGQNFGNQPQHF.